This is a list of T cell receptor beta chains from one sample in a study of T cells in localized non-small cell lung cancer. Clones were read by immunoSEQ multiplex PCR, and TCRdb kept only the in-frame ones, dropping some. This sample has tens of thousands of clones, with around 80% found just once. The specimen comprised PBMCs, sampled before any cancer treatment. These receptors all come from a man aged 40 to 70 with stage II squamous cell lung carcinoma. CDR3s include the opening cysteine and the closing phenylalanine or tryptophan. D genes are given only for firm matches. Size tells how often a clone was seen (once, few, many) or the class of an expanded clone, and some rows leave it out.

d_gene,j_gene,v_gene,abundance,CDR3aa,CDR3nt
NA,TRBJ2-7,TRBV5-4,NA,CASRPDPSYEQYF,TGTGCCAGCCGACCGGACCCCTCCTACGAGCAGTACTTC
TRBD2,TRBJ2-2,TRBV30,NA,CAWRGGEAGELFF,TGTGCCTGGAGGGGAGGGGAAGCCGGGGAGCTGTTTTTT
NA,TRBJ1-4,TRBV15,NA,CATSRDQGPTNEKLFF,TGTGCCACCAGCAGAGACCAGGGTCCAACTAATGAAAAACTGTTTTTT
TRBD1,TRBJ2-7,TRBV7-3,NA,CASSPGTGRVQYF,TGTGCCAGCAGCCCGGGGACAGGTCGAGTGCAGTACTTC
TRBD1,TRBJ1-2,TRBV18,NA,CASSPTQGARGYTF,TGTGCCAGCTCACCAACCCAGGGGGCGCGTGGCTACACCTTC
NA,TRBJ1-2,TRBV30,NA,CAWSPTQAHGYTF,TGTGCCTGGTCTCCTACGCAGGCCCATGGCTACACCTTC
TRBD2,TRBJ2-7,TRBV15,NA,CATSSRILAGGLNEQYF,TGTGCCACCAGCAGCAGAATCCTAGCGGGAGGGCTGAACGAGCAGTACTTC
TRBD1,TRBJ2-3,TRBV28,few,CASSLSTLGQRIGYF,TGTGCCAGCAGTTTATCCACCCTGGGACAGCGCATCGGGTATTTT
NA,TRBJ1-1,TRBV2,few,CASSRTGSEAFF,TGTGCCAGCAGTCGTACAGGGTCTGAAGCTTTCTTT
NA,TRBJ1-2,TRBV29-1,NA,CSVADGYTF,TGCAGCGTTGCTGATGGCTACACCTTC
NA,TRBJ2-7,TRBV6-5,NA,CASSYSTWNEQYF,TGTGCCAGCAGTTACTCGACATGGAACGAGCAGTACTTC
TRBD1,TRBJ2-3,TRBV4-1,NA,CASSQTGTGGTDTQYF,TGCGCCAGCAGCCAAACGGGGACAGGGGGCACAGATACGCAGTATTTT
NA,TRBJ2-7,TRBV6-5,NA,CASRGASDTYEQYF,TGTGCCAGCAGGGGGGCCTCCGACACCTACGAGCAGTACTTC
TRBD1,TRBJ2-2,TRBV18,NA,CASSLAGTGNTGELFF,TGTGCCAGCTCACTAGCCGGGACAGGGAACACCGGGGAGCTGTTTTTT
NA,TRBJ1-6,TRBV5-1,NA,CASSLAGGTPGLNSPLHF,TGCGCCAGCAGCTTGGCCGGGGGGACTCCTGGGCTTAATTCACCCCTCCACTTT
TRBD2,TRBJ2-7,TRBV25-1,NA,CASVGTSGGIYEQYF,TGTGCCAGCGTCGGGACTAGCGGGGGGATCTACGAGCAGTACTTC
NA,TRBJ1-2,TRBV5-6,NA,CASSLARVRGYTF,TGTGCCAGCAGCTTGGCCAGGGTTCGAGGCTACACCTTC
TRBD1,TRBJ1-1,TRBV4-1,NA,CASSQGRGRGTEAFF,TGCGCCAGCAGCCAAGGCAGGGGGCGAGGGACTGAAGCTTTCTTT
NA,TRBJ1-2,TRBV5-5,NA,CASSLGSYGYTF,TGTGCCAGCAGCTTGGGCAGCTATGGCTACACCTTC
NA,TRBJ2-2,TRBV9,NA,CASSVMAGRTGELFF,TGTGCCAGCAGCGTAATGGCAGGGCGCACCGGGGAGCTGTTTTTT
NA,TRBJ1-1,TRBV9,NA,CASSAGSNTEAFF,TGTGCCAGCAGCGCCGGATCTAACACTGAAGCTTTCTTT
TRBD1,TRBJ1-6,TRBV6-6,NA,CASTDRWANSPLHF,TGTGCCAGCACGGACAGGTGGGCCAATTCACCCCTCCACTTT
TRBD1,TRBJ1-1,TRBV2,NA,CASSPGTGSTEAFF,TGTGCCAGCAGCCCCGGGACAGGGAGCACTGAAGCTTTCTTT
NA,TRBJ1-1,TRBV29-1,NA,CSVERDVRSRNTEAFF,TGCAGCGTTGAAAGGGACGTGAGGTCTCGGAACACTGAAGCTTTCTTT
NA,TRBJ2-1,TRBV11-2,NA,CASSLPATPHEQFF,TGTGCCAGCAGCCTCCCCGCCACCCCGCATGAGCAGTTCTTC
NA,TRBJ1-5,TRBV28,NA,CASSSRDFVQPQHF,TGTGCCAGCAGTTCTAGGGACTTCGTTCAGCCCCAGCATTTT
NA,TRBJ1-1,TRBV18,NA,CASSSGTTMNTEAFF,TGTGCCAGCTCATCTGGGACTACCATGAACACTGAAGCTTTCTTT
NA,TRBJ1-1,TRBV5-1,NA,CASSLGSLGTEAFF,TGCGCCAGCAGCTTAGGGTCACTGGGCACTGAAGCTTTCTTT
TRBD1,TRBJ2-7,TRBV7-3,NA,CASSLTGTGVYEQYF,TGTGCCAGCAGCTTAACCGGGACAGGGGTCTACGAGCAGTACTTC
NA,TRBJ2-7,TRBV5-1,NA,CASSFMRAVHEQYF,TGCGCCAGCAGCTTTATGAGGGCTGTACACGAGCAGTACTTC
NA,TRBJ1-1,TRBV7-9,NA,CASSPTGGSGPEAFF,TGTGCCAGCAGCCCCACGGGGGGGTCGGGACCTGAAGCTTTCTTT
TRBD2,TRBJ2-1,TRBV9,once,CASTPSLAGYNEQFF,TGTGCCAGCACCCCATCGCTAGCGGGATACAATGAGCAGTTCTTC
NA,TRBJ2-3,TRBV9,NA,CASSVAGFASTDTQYF,TGTGCCAGCAGCGTAGCGGGCTTTGCTAGCACAGATACGCAGTATTTT
TRBD2,TRBJ2-1,TRBV10-3,NA,CAISEGSGRYNEQFF,TGTGCCATCAGTGAGGGTAGCGGGAGATACAATGAGCAGTTCTTC
NA,TRBJ2-5,TRBV5-8,NA,CASSFGTLDSETQYF,TGTGCCAGCAGCTTCGGGACTCTAGACTCAGAGACCCAGTACTTC
NA,TRBJ2-5,TRBV30,NA,CAWSEGETETQYF,TGTGCCTGGAGTGAGGGGGAGACGGAGACCCAGTACTTC
NA,TRBJ2-5,TRBV4-1,NA,CASSQGHMQETQYF,TGCGCCAGCAGCCAGGGACATATGCAAGAGACCCAGTACTTC
NA,TRBJ1-2,TRBV9,NA,CASSVVGNYGYTF,TGTGCCAGCAGCGTAGTAGGTAACTATGGCTACACCTTC
TRBD2,TRBJ2-7,TRBV27,NA,CASRMTSGWPGDEQYF,TGTGCCAGCAGAATGACTAGCGGGTGGCCCGGGGACGAGCAGTACTTC
NA,TRBJ1-5,TRBV5-6,once,CASSLAGQPQHF,TGTGCCAGCAGCTTGGCGGGTCAGCCCCAGCATTTT
NA,TRBJ1-2,TRBV5-6,NA,CASTPVRGGGYTF,TGTGCCAGCACCCCCGTAAGGGGCGGCGGCTACACCTTC
NA,TRBJ2-2,TRBV5-1,NA,CASSPGPVDGGELFF,TGCGCCAGCAGCCCGGGGCCTGTTGACGGCGGGGAGCTGTTTTTT
TRBD2,TRBJ2-7,TRBV5-4,NA,CASSSGTSSYEQYF,TGTGCCAGCAGTTCCGGGACTAGCTCCTACGAGCAGTACTTC
TRBD1,TRBJ1-1,TRBV7-9,NA,CATQDRATEAFF,TGTGCCACCCAGGACAGGGCTACTGAAGCTTTCTTT
NA,TRBJ2-7,TRBV2,NA,CASSRELWEQYF,TGTGCCAGCAGTAGAGAGCTTTGGGAGCAGTACTTC
TRBD2,TRBJ2-7,TRBV14,once,CASSLLRGGSSEQYF,TGTGCCAGCAGCCTGTTGAGGGGCGGGAGCTCCGAGCAGTACTTC
TRBD2,TRBJ2-1,TRBV29-1,NA,CSGSLAGASQFF,TGCAGCGGCAGTCTAGCGGGAGCGTCCCAGTTCTTC
TRBD1,TRBJ1-2,TRBV7-9,NA,CASSVTGIQAYGYTF,TGTGCCAGCAGCGTGACAGGGATTCAAGCCTATGGCTACACCTTC
NA,TRBJ1-6,TRBV13,once,CASSVAYLDSPLHF,TGTGCCAGCAGCGTGGCCTACCTGGATTCACCCCTCCACTTT
NA,TRBJ2-7,TRBV6-1,NA,CASTDYRDSYEQYF,TGTGCCAGCACCGACTACCGAGACTCCTACGAGCAGTACTTC
TRBD2,TRBJ2-4,TRBV2,NA,CASGLAENIQYF,TGTGCCAGCGGGCTAGCGGAAAACATTCAGTACTTC
NA,TRBJ1-1,TRBV27,NA,CASSSGQLMNTEAFF,TGTGCCAGCAGTTCCGGACAATTGATGAACACTGAAGCTTTCTTT
NA,TRBJ2-2,TRBV6-5,NA,CASQTFAAGELFF,TGTGCCAGCCAGACGTTCGCCGCCGGGGAGCTGTTTTTT
NA,TRBJ2-1,TRBV6-5,NA,CASTPGGGEQFF,TGTGCCAGCACCCCAGGGGGAGGGGAGCAGTTCTTC
TRBD1,TRBJ1-5,TRBV18,NA,CASSSFRGRNQPQHF,TGTGCCAGCTCATCCTTTAGGGGGCGCAATCAGCCCCAGCATTTT
NA,TRBJ2-7,TRBV11-1,NA,CASSAGRNYEQYF,TGTGCCAGCAGTGCAGGGAGGAATTACGAGCAGTACTTC
NA,TRBJ1-2,TRBV27,NA,CASRVKGKIDGYTF,TGTGCCAGCAGAGTGAAGGGGAAGATTGATGGCTACACCTTC
NA,TRBJ1-1,TRBV19,NA,CASSIPIDNTEAFF,TGTGCCAGTAGTATTCCAATAGACAACACTGAAGCTTTCTTT
NA,TRBJ2-3,TRBV7-6,NA,CASSLGGGRQYF,TGTGCCAGCAGCTTAGGGGGCGGCAGGCAGTATTTT
TRBD1,TRBJ1-2,TRBV6-5,NA,CATSPRQGAGYGYTF,TGTGCCACCTCCCCTCGCCAGGGGGCGGGCTATGGCTACACCTTC